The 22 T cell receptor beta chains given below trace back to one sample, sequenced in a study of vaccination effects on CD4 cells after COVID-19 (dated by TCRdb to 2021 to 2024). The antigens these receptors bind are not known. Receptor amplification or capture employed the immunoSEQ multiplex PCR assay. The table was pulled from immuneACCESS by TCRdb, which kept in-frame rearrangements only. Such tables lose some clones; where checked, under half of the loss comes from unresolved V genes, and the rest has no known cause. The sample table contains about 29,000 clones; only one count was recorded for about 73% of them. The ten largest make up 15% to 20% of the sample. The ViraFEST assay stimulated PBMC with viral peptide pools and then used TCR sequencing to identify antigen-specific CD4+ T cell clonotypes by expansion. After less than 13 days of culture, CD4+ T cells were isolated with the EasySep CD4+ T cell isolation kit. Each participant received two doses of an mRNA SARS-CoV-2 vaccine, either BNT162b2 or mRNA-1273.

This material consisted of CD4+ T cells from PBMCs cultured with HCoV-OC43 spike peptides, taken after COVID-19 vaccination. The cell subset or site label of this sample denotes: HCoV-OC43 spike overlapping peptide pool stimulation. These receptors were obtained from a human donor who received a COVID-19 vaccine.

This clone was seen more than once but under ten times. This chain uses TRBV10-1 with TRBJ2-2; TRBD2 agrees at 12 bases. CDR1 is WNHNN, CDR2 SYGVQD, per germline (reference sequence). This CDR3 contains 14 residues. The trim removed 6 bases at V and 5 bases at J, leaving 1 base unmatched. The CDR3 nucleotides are TGCGCCAGCAGGACTAGCGGGAGAACCGGGGAGCTGTTTTTT. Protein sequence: CASRTSGRTGELFF.

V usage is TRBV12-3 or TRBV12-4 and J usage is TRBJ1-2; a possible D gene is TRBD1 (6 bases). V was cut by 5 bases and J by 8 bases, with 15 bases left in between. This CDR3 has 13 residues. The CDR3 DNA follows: TGTGCCAGCAGTCACCGGGACATGCGAGGCTACACCTTC. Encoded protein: CASSHRDMRGYTF.

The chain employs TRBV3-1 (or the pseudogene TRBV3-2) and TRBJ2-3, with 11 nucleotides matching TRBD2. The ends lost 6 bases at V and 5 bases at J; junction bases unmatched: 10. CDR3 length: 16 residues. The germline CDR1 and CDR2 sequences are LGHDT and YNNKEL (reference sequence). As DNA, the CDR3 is TGTGCCAGCAGACCCCTTAGCGGGGGGGATGGAGATACGCAGTATTTT. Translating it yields CASRPLSGGDGDTQYF.

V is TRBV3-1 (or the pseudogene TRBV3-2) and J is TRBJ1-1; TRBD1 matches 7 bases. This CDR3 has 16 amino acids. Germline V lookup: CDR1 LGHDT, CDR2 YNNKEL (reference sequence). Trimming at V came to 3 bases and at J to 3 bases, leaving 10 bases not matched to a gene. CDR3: CASSQWDSRKDTEAFF. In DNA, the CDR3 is TGTGCCAGCAGCCAGTGGGACAGCCGGAAGGACACTGAAGCTTTCTTT.

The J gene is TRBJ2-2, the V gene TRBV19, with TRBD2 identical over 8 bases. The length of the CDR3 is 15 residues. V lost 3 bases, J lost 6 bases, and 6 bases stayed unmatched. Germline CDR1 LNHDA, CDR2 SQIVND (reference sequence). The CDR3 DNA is TGTGCCAGTAGTATGGCGGGAGGTGGTGCCGGGGAGCTGTTTTTT. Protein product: CASSMAGGGAGELFF.

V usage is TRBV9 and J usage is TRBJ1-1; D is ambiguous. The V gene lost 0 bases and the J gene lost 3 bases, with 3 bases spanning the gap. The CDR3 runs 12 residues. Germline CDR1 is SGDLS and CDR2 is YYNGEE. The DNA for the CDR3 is TGTGCCAGCAGCGTAGATCACACTGAAGCTTTCTTT. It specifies CASSVDHTEAFF.

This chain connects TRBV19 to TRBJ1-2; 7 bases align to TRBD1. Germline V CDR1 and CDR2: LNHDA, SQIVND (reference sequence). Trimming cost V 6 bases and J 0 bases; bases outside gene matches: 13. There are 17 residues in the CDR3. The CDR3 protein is CASRPAGQSSTNYGYTF. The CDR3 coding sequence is TGTGCCAGTAGACCTGCGGGACAGAGTTCTACTAACTATGGCTACACCTTC.

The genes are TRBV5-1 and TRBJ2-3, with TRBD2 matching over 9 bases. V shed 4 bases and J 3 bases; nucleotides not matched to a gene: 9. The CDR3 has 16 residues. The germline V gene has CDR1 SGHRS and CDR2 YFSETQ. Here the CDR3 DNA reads TGCGCCAGCAGCCTCGGAGCTAGCGGGGTGACAGATACGCAGTATTTT. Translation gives CASSLGASGVTDTQYF.

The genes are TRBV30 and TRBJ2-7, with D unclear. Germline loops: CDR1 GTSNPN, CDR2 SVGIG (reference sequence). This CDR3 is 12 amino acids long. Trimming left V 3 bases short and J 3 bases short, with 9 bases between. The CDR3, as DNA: TGTGCCTGGAGCGCTCAGGTCTACGAGCAGTACTTC. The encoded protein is CAWSAQVYEQYF.

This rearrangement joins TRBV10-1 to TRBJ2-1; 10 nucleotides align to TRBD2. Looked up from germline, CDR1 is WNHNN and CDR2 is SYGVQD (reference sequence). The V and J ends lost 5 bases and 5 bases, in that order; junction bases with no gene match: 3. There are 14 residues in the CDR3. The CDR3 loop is CASSRAGGHNEQFF. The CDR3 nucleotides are TGCGCCAGCAGTCGAGCGGGGGGGCACAATGAGCAGTTCTTC.

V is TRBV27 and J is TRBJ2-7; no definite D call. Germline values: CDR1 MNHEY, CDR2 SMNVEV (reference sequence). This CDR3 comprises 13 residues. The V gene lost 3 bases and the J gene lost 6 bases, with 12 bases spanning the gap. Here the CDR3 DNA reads TGTGCCAGCAGTTTGCTCGGTCCAGGCGAGCAGTACTTC. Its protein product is CASSLLGPGEQYF.

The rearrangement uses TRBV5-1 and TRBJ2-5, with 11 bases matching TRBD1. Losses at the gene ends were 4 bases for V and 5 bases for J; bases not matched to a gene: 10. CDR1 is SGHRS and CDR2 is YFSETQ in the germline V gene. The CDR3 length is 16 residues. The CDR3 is CASSPSGTGGRETQYF. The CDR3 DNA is TGCGCCAGCAGCCCCTCCGGGACAGGGGGTAGGGAGACCCAGTACTTC.

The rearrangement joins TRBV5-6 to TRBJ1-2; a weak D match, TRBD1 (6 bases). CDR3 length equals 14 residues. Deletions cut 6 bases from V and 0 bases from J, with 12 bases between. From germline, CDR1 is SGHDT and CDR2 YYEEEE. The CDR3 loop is CASKTGLANYGYTF. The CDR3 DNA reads TGTGCCAGCAAAACAGGGCTAGCTAACTATGGCTACACCTTC.

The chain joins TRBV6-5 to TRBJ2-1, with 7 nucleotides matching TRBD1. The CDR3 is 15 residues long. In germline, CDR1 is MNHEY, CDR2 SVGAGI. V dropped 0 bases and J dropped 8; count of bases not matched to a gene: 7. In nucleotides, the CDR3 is TGTGCCAGCAGTTACTCGGTCGACAGGGTCTATGAGCAGTTCTTC. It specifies CASSYSVDRVYEQFF.

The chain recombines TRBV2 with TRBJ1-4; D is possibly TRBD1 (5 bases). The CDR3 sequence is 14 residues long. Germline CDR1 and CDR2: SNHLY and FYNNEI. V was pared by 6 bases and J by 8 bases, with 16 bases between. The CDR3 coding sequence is TGTGCCAGCAGATTTGTCCAGGGCCGCGAAAAACTGTTTTTT. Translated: CASRFVQGREKLFF. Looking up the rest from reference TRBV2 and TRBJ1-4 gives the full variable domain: EPEVTQTPSHQVTQMGQEVILRCVPISNHLYFYWYRQILGQKVEFLVSFYNNEISEKSEIFDDQFSVERPDGSNFTLKIRSTKLEDSAMYFCASRFVQGREKLFFGSGTQLSVL.

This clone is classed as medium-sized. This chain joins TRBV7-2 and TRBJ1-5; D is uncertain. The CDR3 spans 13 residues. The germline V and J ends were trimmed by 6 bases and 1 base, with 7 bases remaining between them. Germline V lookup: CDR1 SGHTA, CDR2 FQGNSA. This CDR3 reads CASSRSSNQPQHF. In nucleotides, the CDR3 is TGTGCCAGCAGTCGGTCCAGCAATCAGCCCCAGCATTTT.

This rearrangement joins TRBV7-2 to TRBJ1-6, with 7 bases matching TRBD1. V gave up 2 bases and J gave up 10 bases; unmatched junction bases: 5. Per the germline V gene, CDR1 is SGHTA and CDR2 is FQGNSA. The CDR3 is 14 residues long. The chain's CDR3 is CASSLLGGDSPLHF. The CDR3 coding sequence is TGTGCCAGCAGCTTACTAGGGGGCGACTCACCCCTCCACTTT.

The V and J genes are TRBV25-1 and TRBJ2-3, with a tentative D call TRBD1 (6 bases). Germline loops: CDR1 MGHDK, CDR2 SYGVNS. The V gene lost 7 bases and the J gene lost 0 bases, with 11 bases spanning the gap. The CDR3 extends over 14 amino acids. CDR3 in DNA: TGTGCCAGCACCTACAGGGATAGCACAGATACGCAGTATTTT. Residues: CASTYRDSTDTQYF.

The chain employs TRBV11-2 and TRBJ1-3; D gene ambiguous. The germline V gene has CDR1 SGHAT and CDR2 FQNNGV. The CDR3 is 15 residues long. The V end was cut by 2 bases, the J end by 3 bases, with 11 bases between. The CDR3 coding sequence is TGTGCCAGCAGCTTAATGGGAGGTTTTGGAAACACCATATATTTT. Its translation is CASSLMGGFGNTIYF.

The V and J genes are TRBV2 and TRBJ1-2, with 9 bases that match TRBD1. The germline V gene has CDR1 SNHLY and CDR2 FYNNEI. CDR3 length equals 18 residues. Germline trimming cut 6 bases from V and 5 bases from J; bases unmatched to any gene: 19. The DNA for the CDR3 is TGTGCCAGCAGGAAGATAAGGGACAGGGACCTTCGCAATTATGGCTACACCTTC. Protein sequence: CASRKIRDRDLRNYGYTF.

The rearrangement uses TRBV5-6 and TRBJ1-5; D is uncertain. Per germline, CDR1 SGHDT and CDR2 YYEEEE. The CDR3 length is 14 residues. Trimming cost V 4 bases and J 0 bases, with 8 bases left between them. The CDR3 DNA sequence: TGTGCCAGCAGCCGGGGATATAGCAATCAGCCCCAGCATTTT. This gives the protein CASSRGYSNQPQHF.

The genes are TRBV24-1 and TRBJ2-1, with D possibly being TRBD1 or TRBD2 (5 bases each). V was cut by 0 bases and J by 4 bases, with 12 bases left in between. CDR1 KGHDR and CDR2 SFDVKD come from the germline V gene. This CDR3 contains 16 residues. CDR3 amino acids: CATSDLHRTGYNEQFF. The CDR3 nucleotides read TGTGCCACCAGTGATTTGCACAGGACTGGATACAATGAGCAGTTCTTC.